This TCR beta chain emerged from a study of breast tumors, draining lymph nodes, adjacent tissues. The CDR3 length is 15 residues. In germline, CDR1 is WSHSY, CDR2 SAAADI. Study-level results: The lymph node origin of tumor T cells was framed as consistent with a hypothesis, not demonstrated. Tumor TCR diversity was below lymph nodes but above nontumor tissue. Luminal-like breast cancer showed significantly higher tumor–nontumor repertoire similarity than basal-like.

As to this clonotype: What it binds is unknown. At one of its ends the junction is not consistent with the germline gene, which may arise from a read error.

Each CDR3 protein gets one entry after TCRdb re-called the multiplex PCR reads with MiXCR. The table has about 21,000 distinct CDR3 sequences, around 40% seen once. The clonotype comes from a female donor with breast cancer. Some clones in this sample may be carry-over from other donors' samples. Sequencing was performed on breast tumor tissue. The gene calls are TRBV10-2 and TRBJ2-7; 7 nucleotides agree with TRBD1. The CDR3 region has the DNA TGTGCCAGCAGCCTCTTCCGGGACAGAACCTACGAGCAGTACTTC. The encoded protein is CASSLFRDRTYEQYF.